The rows below give T cell receptor beta chains drawn from one sample of a study of CD8 T cells in Susac syndrome. In TCRdb, the immunoSEQ multiplex PCR reads were re-called with MiXCR into one record per CDR3 protein. Of under 85,000 distinct CDR3 sequences listed, around 93% are singletons. The material sequenced was CD8+ T cells from PBMCs. Receptors were obtained from a human donor with Susac syndrome. The CDR3 runs from the conserved cysteine through the conserved F or W. A D gene is named only where the DNA matches it firmly. Not every row has a clone size; where given, it reads once, few, many or a size class.

j_call v_call clone_size d_call cdr3_nt cdr3_aa
TRBJ2-7 TRBV24-1 . . TGTGCCACCCCCGGCGGGTCCAAGCGGCGGCAGTACTTC CATPGGSKRRQYF
TRBJ1-3 TRBV7-9 . TRBD1 TGTGCCAGCTTTCAGGGACAGGGGGGATCCTCTGGAAACACCATATATTTT CASFQGQGGSSGNTIYF
TRBJ2-7 TRBV29-1 . . TGCAGCGTTGAGGGTTACGACACAGGGTGTCTGACCTACGAGCAGTACTTC CSVEGYDTGCLTYEQYF
TRBJ2-7 TRBV29-1 . . TGCAGCGTTGCTGGAGGGGAGTCCTACGAGCAGTACTTC CSVAGGESYEQYF
TRBJ1-5 TRBV7-8 . TRBD1 TGTGCCAGCAGCTTGGGGACAGGGTCGCGGCAGCCCCAGCATTTT CASSLGTGSRQPQHF
TRBJ2-1 TRBV2 . TRBD1 TGTGCCAGCCGGGACAGACGCTCCAATGAGCAGTTCTTC CASRDRRSNEQFF
TRBJ2-7 TRBV20-1 . . TGCAGTGCTAAGCCGGGGGACGGAACCTACGAGCAGTACTTC CSAKPGDGTYEQYF
TRBJ2-5 TRBV9 . . TGTGCCAGCAGCAAAACGGGACTCGGGGAGACCCAGTACTTC CASSKTGLGETQYF
TRBJ2-5 TRBV20-1 . TRBD2 TGCAGTGCCACGGGACTAGCGGCGTTGGGGACCCAGTACTTC CSATGLAALGTQYF
TRBJ1-2 TRBV18 . TRBD1 TGTGCCAGCTCACCACTGGGACAGGGGACCAACTATGGCTACACCTTC CASSPLGQGTNYGYTF
TRBJ2-2 TRBV20-1 . . TGCAGTGCTAGAGATTGGAGCGGATCCACCGGGGAGCTGTTTTTT CSARDWSGSTGELFF
TRBJ2-1 TRBV24-1 once TRBD1 TGTGCCACCAGTGATTCAGGACAGGATGAGCAGTTCTTC CATSDSGQDEQFF
TRBJ1-5 TRBV7-2 once . TGTGCCAGCAGCTTAAACGGGGGCGTGAGTCAGCCCCAGCATTTT CASSLNGGVSQPQHF
TRBJ2-3 TRBV14 . TRBD1 TGTGCCAGCAGTCGACAGGGGGCAGATACGCAGTATTTT CASSRQGADTQYF
TRBJ2-1 TRBV7-2 . . TGTGCCAGCAGCTCAACGAGGAGAAGCTCCTACAATGAGCAGTTCTTC CASSSTRRSSYNEQFF
TRBJ1-6 TRBV12-2 . . TGTGCAAGTCGCTTAGGGTGGGCAGGCAGCTCCTATAATTCACCCCTCCACTTT CASRLGWAGSSYNSPLHF
TRBJ2-7 TRBV4-1 . TRBD2 TGCGCCAGCTCCCAAGGTAGCGGGGGATACGAGCAGTACTTC CASSQGSGGYEQYF
TRBJ2-2 TRBV11-2 . . TGTGCCAGCAGCTTCGCGTTTGGGTGGAACACCGGGGAGCTGTTTTTT CASSFAFGWNTGELFF
TRBJ2-1 TRBV27 . . TGTGCCAGCAGTTTAACGAGTACCTACAATGAGCAGTTCTTC CASSLTSTYNEQFF
TRBJ2-3 TRBV10-2 . TRBD2 TGCGCCAGCAGCCCTACTAGCGGGAGTGGGGATACGCAGTATTTT CASSPTSGSGDTQYF
TRBJ2-7 TRBV28 . TRBD2 TGTGCCAGCAGTGTCGATCTAGCGGGTCGCTCCTACGAGCAGTACTTC CASSVDLAGRSYEQYF
TRBJ2-2 TRBV4-3 . TRBD1 TGCGCCAGCAGCCAACTGGCACAGGGGGCGGACACCGGGGAGCTGTTTTTT CASSQLAQGADTGELFF
TRBJ1-2 TRBV4-2 . TRBD1 TGTGCCAGCAGCCCGACTACAGGGGGCAGGGGCTACACCTTC CASSPTTGGRGYTF
TRBJ2-5 TRBV10-2 . . TGCGCCAGCAGTGGAAGGGGGGGAGGAGAGACCCAGTACTTC CASSGRGGGETQYF
TRBJ2-7 TRBV4-3 . . TGCGCCAGCAGCCAAGATCAAAGCTCCTACGAGCAGTACTTC CASSQDQSSYEQYF
TRBJ1-1 TRBV15 . TRBD1 TGTGCCACCAGCAGAGAGTTCAGGGGGGAGAACACTGAAGCTTTCTTT CATSREFRGENTEAFF
TRBJ2-2 TRBV4-2 . . TGTGCCAGCAGCCTTCAAGGGTCTAGAGGGGGAGTCGCCGGGGAGCTGTTTTTT CASSLQGSRGGVAGELFF
TRBJ1-1 TRBV2 . . TGTGCCAGCAGCTTTGGGGGGGGAGCTTTCTTT CASSFGGGAFF
TRBJ1-1 TRBV7-2 . TRBD1 TGTGCCAGCAGACCCTACCCGGGACAGGGCCTACACACTGAAGCTTTCTTT CASRPYPGQGLHTEAFF
TRBJ2-3 TRBV18 . . TGTGCCAGCTCATCACAGACAGATACGCAGTATTTT CASSSQTDTQYF
TRBJ2-6 TRBV19 . . TGTGCCAGTAATCTATTTGGGGCCAACGTCCTGACTTTC CASNLFGANVLTF
TRBJ2-1 TRBV19 . . TGTGCCAGTAGTATAGCGGGACCCTACAATGAGCAGTTCTTC CASSIAGPYNEQFF
TRBJ2-1 TRBV6-1 . . TGTGCCAGCAGTGAGCGCTCCTACAATGAGCAGTTCTTC CASSERSYNEQFF
TRBJ1-1 TRBV20-1 . . TGCAGTGCTAGAGATCGAGTCACTGAAGCTTTCTTT CSARDRVTEAFF
TRBJ2-7 TRBV19 . TRBD2 TGTGCCAGTAGTATTTGGCTAGCGGGTTCCCACGAGCAGTACTTC CASSIWLAGSHEQYF
TRBJ2-6 TRBV12-3/TRBV12-4 . . TGTGCCAGCAGTTTTGGTGTAGCCGGGGCCAACGTCCTGACTTTC CASSFGVAGANVLTF
TRBJ1-1 TRBV29-1 . . TGCAGCGTTCAGGAGAACACTGAAGCTTTCTTT CSVQENTEAFF